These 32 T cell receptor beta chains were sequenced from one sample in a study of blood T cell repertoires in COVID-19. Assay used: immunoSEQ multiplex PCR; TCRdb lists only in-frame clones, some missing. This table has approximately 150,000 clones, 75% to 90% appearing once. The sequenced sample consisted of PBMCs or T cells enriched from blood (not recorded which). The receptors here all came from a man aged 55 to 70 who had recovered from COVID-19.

The CDR3 is CASSQVLQVNEKLFF. The CDR3, as DNA: TGCGCCAGCAGCCAAGTGCTTCAGGTTAATGAAAAACTGTTTTTT. This chain links TRBV4-1 with TRBJ1-4; D remains unclear. Germline V lookup: CDR1 MGHRA, CDR2 YSYEKL. V lost 1 base, J lost 4 bases, and 10 bases lay in between. This CDR3 has 15 residues.

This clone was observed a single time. The CDR3 coding sequence is TGTGCCAGCAGCCAAGGACAGGGCAAGCAGTACTTC. Translated: CASSQGQGKQYF. The chain links TRBV3-1 (or the pseudogene TRBV3-2) to TRBJ2-7; TRBD1 matches 7 bases. V lost 1 base, J lost 8 bases, and 2 bases stayed unmatched. CDR1 is LGHDT and CDR2 is YNNKEL in the germline V gene (reference sequence). This CDR3 spans 12 amino acids.

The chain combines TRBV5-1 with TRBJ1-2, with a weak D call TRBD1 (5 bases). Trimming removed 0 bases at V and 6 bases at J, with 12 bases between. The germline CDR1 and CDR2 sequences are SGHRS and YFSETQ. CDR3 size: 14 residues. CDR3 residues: CASSLEARANGYTF. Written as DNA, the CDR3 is TGCGCCAGCAGCTTGGAAGCCAGGGCAAATGGCTACACCTTC.

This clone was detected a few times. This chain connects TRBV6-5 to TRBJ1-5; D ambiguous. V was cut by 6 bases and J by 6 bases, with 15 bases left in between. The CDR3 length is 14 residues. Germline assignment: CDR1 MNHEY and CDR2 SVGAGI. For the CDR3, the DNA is TGTGCCAGCAGCCGGCGGGAATTTTTTCAGCCCCAGCATTTT. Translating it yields CASSRREFFQPQHF.

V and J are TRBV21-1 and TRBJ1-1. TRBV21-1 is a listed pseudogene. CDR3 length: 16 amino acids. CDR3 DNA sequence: TGTGCCAGCAGCCTAAGACTCGAGGCAGAAAGGACTGAAGCTTTCTTT. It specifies CASSLRLEAERTEAFF.

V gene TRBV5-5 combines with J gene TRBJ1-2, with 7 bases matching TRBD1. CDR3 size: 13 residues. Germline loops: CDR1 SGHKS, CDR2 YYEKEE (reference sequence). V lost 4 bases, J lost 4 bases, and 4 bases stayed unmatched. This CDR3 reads CASSLRDSYGYTF. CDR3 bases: TGTGCCAGCAGCCTCCGGGACAGCTATGGCTACACCTTC.

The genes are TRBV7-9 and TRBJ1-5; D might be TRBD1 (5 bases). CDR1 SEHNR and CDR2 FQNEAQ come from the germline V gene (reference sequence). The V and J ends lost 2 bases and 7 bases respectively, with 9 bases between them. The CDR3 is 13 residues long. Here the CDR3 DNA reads TGTGCCAGCAGCTTACAGGGCGGACAGCCCCAGCATTTT. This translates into CASSLQGGQPQHF.

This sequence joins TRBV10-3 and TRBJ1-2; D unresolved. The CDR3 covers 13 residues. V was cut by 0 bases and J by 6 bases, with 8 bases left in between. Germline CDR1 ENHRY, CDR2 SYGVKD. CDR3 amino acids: CAISESTADGYTF. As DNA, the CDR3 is TGTGCCATCAGTGAGTCAACAGCGGATGGCTACACCTTC.

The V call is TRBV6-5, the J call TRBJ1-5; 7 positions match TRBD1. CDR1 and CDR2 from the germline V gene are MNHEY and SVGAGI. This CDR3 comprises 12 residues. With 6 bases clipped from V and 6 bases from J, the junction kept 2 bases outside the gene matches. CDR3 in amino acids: CASRTGVQPQHF. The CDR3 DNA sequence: TGTGCCAGCAGAACAGGGGTTCAGCCCCAGCATTTT.

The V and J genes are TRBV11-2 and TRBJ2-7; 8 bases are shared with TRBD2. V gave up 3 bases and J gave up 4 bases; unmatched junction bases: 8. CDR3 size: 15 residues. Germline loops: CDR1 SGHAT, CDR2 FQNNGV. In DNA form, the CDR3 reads TGTGCCAGCAGCTTTGGAACCGGGGGGGCTTACGAGCAGTACTTC. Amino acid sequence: CASSFGTGGAYEQYF.

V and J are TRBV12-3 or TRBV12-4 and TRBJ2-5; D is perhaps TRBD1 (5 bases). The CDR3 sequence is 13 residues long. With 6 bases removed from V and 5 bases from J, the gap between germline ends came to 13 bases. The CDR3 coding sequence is TGTGCCAGCAGCCCTTCAGGGCGGGAGACCCAGTACTTC. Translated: CASSPSGRETQYF.

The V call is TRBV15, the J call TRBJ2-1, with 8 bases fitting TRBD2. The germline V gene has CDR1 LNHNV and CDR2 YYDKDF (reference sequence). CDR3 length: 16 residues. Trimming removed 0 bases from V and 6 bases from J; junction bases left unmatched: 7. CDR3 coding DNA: TGTGCCACCAGCAGAGATCGGAGCGGGAGTTCCAATGAGCAGTTCTTC. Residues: CATSRDRSGSSNEQFF. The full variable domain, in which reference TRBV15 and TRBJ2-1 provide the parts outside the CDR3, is DAMVIQNPRYQVTQFGKPVTLSCSQTLNHNVMYWYQQKSSQAPKLLFHYYDKDFNNEADTPDNFQSRRPNTSFCFLDIRSPGLGDTAMYLCATSRDRSGSSNEQFFGPGTRLTVL.

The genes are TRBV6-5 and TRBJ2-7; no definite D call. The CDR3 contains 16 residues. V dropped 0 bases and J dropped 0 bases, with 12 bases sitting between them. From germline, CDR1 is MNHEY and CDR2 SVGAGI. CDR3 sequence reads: CASSYSMGSVSYEQYF. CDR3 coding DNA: TGTGCCAGCAGTTACTCGATGGGCTCCGTCTCCTACGAGCAGTACTTC.

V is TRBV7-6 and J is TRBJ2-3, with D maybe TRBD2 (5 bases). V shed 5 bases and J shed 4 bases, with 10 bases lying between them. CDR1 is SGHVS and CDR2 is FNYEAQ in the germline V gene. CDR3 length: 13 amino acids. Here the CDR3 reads CASSVGRADTQYF. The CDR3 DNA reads TGTGCCAGCAGCGTAGGGAGAGCAGATACGCAGTATTTT.

CDR3 protein: CASSVVVASGYNEQFF. The DNA of the CDR3 is TGTGCCAGCAGCGTAGTGGTGGCTAGCGGCTACAATGAGCAGTTCTTC. The chain combines TRBV9 with TRBJ2-1; 7 nucleotides match TRBD2. J gave up 3 bases and V 0 bases, and 6 bases lay outside the gene matches. This CDR3 contains 16 residues. Looked up from germline, CDR1 is SGDLS and CDR2 is YYNGEE. The complete variable domain, with remaining parts taken from reference TRBV9 and TRBJ2-1, reads DSGVTQTPKHLITATGQRVTLRCSPRSGDLSVYWYQQSLDQGLQFLIQYYNGEERAKGNILERFSAQQFPDLHSELNLSSLELGDSALYFCASSVVVASGYNEQFFGPGTRLTVL.

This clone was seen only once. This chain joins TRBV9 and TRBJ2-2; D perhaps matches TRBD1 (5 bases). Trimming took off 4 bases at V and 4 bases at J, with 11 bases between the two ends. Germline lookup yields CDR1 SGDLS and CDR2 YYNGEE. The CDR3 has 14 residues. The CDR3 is CASSLWTTTGELFF. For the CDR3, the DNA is TGTGCCAGCAGCCTTTGGACAACCACCGGGGAGCTGTTTTTT.

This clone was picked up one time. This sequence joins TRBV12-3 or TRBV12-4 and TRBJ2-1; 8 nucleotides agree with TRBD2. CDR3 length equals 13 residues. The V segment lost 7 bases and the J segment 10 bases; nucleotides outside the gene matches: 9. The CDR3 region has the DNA TGTGCCAGCACCTCGGGACTAGTTCGCGAGCAGTTCTTC. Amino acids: CASTSGLVREQFF.

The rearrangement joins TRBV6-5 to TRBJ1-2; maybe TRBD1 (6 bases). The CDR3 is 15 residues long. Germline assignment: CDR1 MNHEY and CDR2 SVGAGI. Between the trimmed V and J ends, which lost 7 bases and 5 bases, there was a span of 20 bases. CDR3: CASTSLGGAYYGYTF. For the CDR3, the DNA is TGTGCCAGCACCTCGTTGGGGGGGGCCTATTATGGCTACACCTTC.

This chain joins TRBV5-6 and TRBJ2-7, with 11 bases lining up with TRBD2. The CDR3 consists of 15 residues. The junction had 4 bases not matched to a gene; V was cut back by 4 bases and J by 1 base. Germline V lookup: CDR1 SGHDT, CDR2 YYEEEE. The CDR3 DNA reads TGTGCCAGCAGCACACTAGCGGGGGAATCCTACGAGCAGTACTTC. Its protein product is CASSTLAGESYEQYF.

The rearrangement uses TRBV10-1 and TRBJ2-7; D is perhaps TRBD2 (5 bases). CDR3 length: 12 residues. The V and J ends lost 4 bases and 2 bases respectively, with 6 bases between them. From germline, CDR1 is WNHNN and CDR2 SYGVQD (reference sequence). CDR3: CASSAGTYEQYF. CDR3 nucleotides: TGCGCCAGCAGTGCCGGGACCTACGAGCAGTACTTC.

The CDR3 sequence is CASSLAGGSYTGELFF. The CDR3 DNA reads TGTGCCAGCAGCTTAGCCGGCGGGAGTTACACCGGGGAGCTGTTTTTT. This chain connects TRBV7-3 to TRBJ2-2; 7 nucleotides match TRBD2. Germline assignment: CDR1 SGHTA and CDR2 FQGTGA. The junction had 6 bases not matched to a gene; V was cut back by 2 bases and J by 3 bases. The CDR3 sequence is 16 residues long.

The CDR3 reads CASSDPGKDEQYF. The CDR3 region has the DNA TGTGCCAGCAGTGACCCAGGTAAAGACGAGCAGTACTTC. This rearrangement joins TRBV2 to TRBJ2-7; D ambiguous. Germline-derived CDR1 and CDR2 are SNHLY and FYNNEI. The CDR3 totals 13 residues. Trimming left V 3 bases short and J 5 bases short, with 11 bases between.

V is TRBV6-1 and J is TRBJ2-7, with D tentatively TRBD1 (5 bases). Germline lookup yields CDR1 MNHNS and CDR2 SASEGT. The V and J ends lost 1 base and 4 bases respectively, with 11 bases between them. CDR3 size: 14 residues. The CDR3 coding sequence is TGTGCCAGCAGTGAAGGTTGGACACAATACGAGCAGTACTTC. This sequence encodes CASSEGWTQYEQYF.

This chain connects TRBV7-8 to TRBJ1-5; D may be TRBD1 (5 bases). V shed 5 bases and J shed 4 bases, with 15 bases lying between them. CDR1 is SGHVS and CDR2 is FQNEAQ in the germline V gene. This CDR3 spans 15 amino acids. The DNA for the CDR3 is TGTGCCAGCAGCCCCGACCGGGGGAGGAATCAGCCCCAGCATTTT. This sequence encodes CASSPDRGRNQPQHF.

CDR3 nucleotides: TGTGCCAGCAGTTTGGACTCGGTTCAAGGCTACACCTTC. Its translation: CASSLDSVQGYTF. The chain carries TRBV12-3 or TRBV12-4 and TRBJ1-2; no clear D. Trimming pared 3 bases from V and 8 bases from J, leaving 13 bases between. The CDR3 runs 13 residues.

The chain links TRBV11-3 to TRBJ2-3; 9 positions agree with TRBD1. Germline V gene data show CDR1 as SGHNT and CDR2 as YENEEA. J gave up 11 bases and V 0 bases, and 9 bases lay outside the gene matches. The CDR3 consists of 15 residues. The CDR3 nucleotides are TGTGCCAGCAGCTTAGAGGCACAGGGGGCGCGGTTGCAGTATTTT. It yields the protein CASSLEAQGARLQYF.

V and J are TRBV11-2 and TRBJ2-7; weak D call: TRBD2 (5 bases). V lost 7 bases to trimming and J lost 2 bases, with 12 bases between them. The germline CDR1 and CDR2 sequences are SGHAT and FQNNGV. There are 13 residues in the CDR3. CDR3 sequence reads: CASTRAQPYEQYF. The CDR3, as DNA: TGTGCCAGCACGCGGGCCCAGCCCTACGAGCAGTACTTC.

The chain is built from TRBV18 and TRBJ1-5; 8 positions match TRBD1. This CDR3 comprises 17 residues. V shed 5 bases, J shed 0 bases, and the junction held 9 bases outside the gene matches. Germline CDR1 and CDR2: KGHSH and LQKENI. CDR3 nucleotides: TGTGCCAGCTCATATACCGGGACAGGCGGTAGCAATCAGCCCCAGCATTTT. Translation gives CASSYTGTGGSNQPQHF.

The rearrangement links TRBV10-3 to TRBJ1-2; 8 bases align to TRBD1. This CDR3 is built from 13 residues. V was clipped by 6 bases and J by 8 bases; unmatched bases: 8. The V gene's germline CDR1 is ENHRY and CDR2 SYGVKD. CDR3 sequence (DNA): TGTGCCATCAGCGGTCCGACAGGGGAAGGCTACACCTTC. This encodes CAISGPTGEGYTF.

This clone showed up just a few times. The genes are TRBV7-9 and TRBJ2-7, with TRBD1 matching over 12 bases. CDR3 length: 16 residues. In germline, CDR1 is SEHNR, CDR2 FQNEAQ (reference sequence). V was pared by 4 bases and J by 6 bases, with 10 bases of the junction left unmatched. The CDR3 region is CASSSGAGTGGTEQYF. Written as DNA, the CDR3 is TGTGCCAGCAGCTCGGGAGCAGGGACAGGGGGCACCGAGCAGTACTTC.

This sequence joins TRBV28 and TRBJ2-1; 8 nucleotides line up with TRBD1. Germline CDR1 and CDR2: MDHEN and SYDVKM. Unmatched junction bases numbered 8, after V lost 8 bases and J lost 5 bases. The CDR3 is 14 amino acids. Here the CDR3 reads CASQGQAGNNEQFF. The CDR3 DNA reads TGTGCCAGCCAGGGACAGGCGGGGAACAATGAGCAGTTCTTC.

CDR3 coding DNA: TGTGCCAGCAGCGTAGTTGGAGGGAACACCGGGGAGCTGTTTTTT. This translates into CASSVVGGNTGELFF. The chain uses TRBV9 and TRBJ2-2; D may be TRBD2 (5 bases). CDR1 is SGDLS and CDR2 is YYNGEE in the germline V gene. Trimming pared 0 bases from V and 1 base from J, leaving 7 bases between. The CDR3 consists of 15 residues.